A selection of T cell receptor beta chains follows, all from one sample in a study of shared clonotypes between healthy human individuals. The table came from immunoSEQ multiplex PCR; TCRdb's copy has only in-frame clones and leaves some out. The sample includes roughly 2,000,000 clones, about 94% of them seen just once. Material: naive CD8+ T cells from PBMCs. Receptors originate from a man aged 18 to 29 in good health. Some clones in this sample may be carry-over from other donors' samples. Each CDR3 is given with its conserved first and last residue. Each record gives: D gene, J gene, clone size, V gene, CDR3 DNA, CDR3 protein. The D gene is left open where the match is weak. Clone sizes are given selectively: once, few, many, or a class where the clone is expanded.

d_gene: TRBD1; j_gene: TRBJ2-7; abundance: -; v_gene: TRBV6-1; CDR3nt: TGTGCCACAGAACTCCGGGACAGTGGGTACGAGCAGTACTTC; CDR3aa: CATELRDSGYEQYF
d_gene: TRBD2; j_gene: TRBJ2-5; abundance: -; v_gene: TRBV19; CDR3nt: TGTGCCAGTAGTTCACGACTAGCGGGGCCGGTGGAGACCCAGTACTTC; CDR3aa: CASSSRLAGPVETQYF
d_gene: TRBD1; j_gene: TRBJ1-1; abundance: few; v_gene: TRBV9; CDR3nt: TGTGCCAGCAGCGAGACAGGGGAAAAGACTGAAGCTTTCTTT; CDR3aa: CASSETGEKTEAFF
d_gene: TRBD1; j_gene: TRBJ1-1; abundance: -; v_gene: TRBV10-1; CDR3nt: TGCGCCAGCCCATCAGGGGGGGGCTGGACTGAAGCTTTCTTT; CDR3aa: CASPSGGGWTEAFF
d_gene: TRBD2; j_gene: TRBJ2-3; abundance: -; v_gene: TRBV5-5; CDR3nt: TGTGCCAGCAGCTACGAGGGACTATCTCTAAGGGATACGCAGTATTTT; CDR3aa: CASSYEGLSLRDTQYF
d_gene: -; j_gene: TRBJ2-3; abundance: -; v_gene: TRBV14; CDR3nt: TGTGCCAGCAGCCAGACCCGGGACTTTCTCACAGATACGCAGTATTTT; CDR3aa: CASSQTRDFLTDTQYF
d_gene: -; j_gene: TRBJ2-1; abundance: -; v_gene: TRBV7-9; CDR3nt: TGTGCCAGCAGCTTAACAGGGTGGCATGAGCAGTTCTTC; CDR3aa: CASSLTGWHEQFF
d_gene: -; j_gene: TRBJ2-1; abundance: -; v_gene: TRBV7-9; CDR3nt: TGTGCCAGCAGCCCCGGGGGATGGGATCGGATCTTC; CDR3aa: CASSPGGWDRIF
d_gene: -; j_gene: TRBJ2-3; abundance: once; v_gene: TRBV7-2; CDR3nt: TGTGCCAGCAGCTCCAACCAGGCTCGTTCAGATACGCAGTATTTT; CDR3aa: CASSSNQARSDTQYF
d_gene: -; j_gene: TRBJ2-5; abundance: -; v_gene: TRBV28; CDR3nt: TGTGCCAGCAGTCCTATACGCCGTGGGATCGTGGAAGAGACCCAGTACTTC; CDR3aa: CASSPIRRGIVEETQYF
d_gene: -; j_gene: TRBJ2-3; abundance: -; v_gene: TRBV6-5; CDR3nt: TGTGCCAGCAGCCGCTACTACCTAGACACAGATACGCAGTATTTT; CDR3aa: CASSRYYLDTDTQYF
d_gene: -; j_gene: TRBJ2-1; abundance: -; v_gene: TRBV15; CDR3nt: TGTGCCACCAGCCCCACGTCGGAGGGATTCATCGAGCAGTTCTTC; CDR3aa: CATSPTSEGFIEQFF
d_gene: -; j_gene: TRBJ2-3; abundance: -; v_gene: TRBV29-1; CDR3nt: TGCAGCGTTGAGGGGGGGCTATCTTCCGTACAGAGCACAGATACGCAGTATTTT; CDR3aa: CSVEGGLSSVQSTDTQYF
d_gene: TRBD2; j_gene: TRBJ2-1; abundance: -; v_gene: TRBV9; CDR3nt: TGTGCCAGCAGCATTTTACTAGCGGGTACCTACAATGAGCAGTTCTTC; CDR3aa: CASSILLAGTYNEQFF
d_gene: TRBD1; j_gene: TRBJ2-1; abundance: -; v_gene: TRBV9; CDR3nt: TGTGCCAGCAGCGTAGCAGGGACAGGGGGCAATGAGCAGTTCTTC; CDR3aa: CASSVAGTGGNEQFF
d_gene: -; j_gene: TRBJ2-5; abundance: -; v_gene: TRBV10-2; CDR3nt: TGCGCCAGCAGGGGCGCGATGGAAGAGCAGTACTTC; CDR3aa: CASRGAMEEQYF
d_gene: TRBD1; j_gene: TRBJ2-7; abundance: -; v_gene: TRBV29-1; CDR3nt: TGCAGCGTTACCGGGACAGGGCTCCTCCACGAGCAGTACTTC; CDR3aa: CSVTGTGLLHEQYF
d_gene: -; j_gene: TRBJ2-7; abundance: -; v_gene: TRBV28; CDR3nt: TGTGCCAGCAGTCTAGGTTTTCGGTACGAGCAGTACTTC; CDR3aa: CASSLGFRYEQYF
d_gene: -; j_gene: TRBJ2-5; abundance: -; v_gene: TRBV2; CDR3nt: TGTGCCAGCAGAGGGGCTTCCGGGACGATAAATCCGCTGCAGTACTTC; CDR3aa: CASRGASGTINPLQYF
d_gene: -; j_gene: TRBJ2-1; abundance: -; v_gene: TRBV2; CDR3nt: TGTGCCAGCAGTTCGACAGACTACAATGAGCAGTTCTTC; CDR3aa: CASSSTDYNEQFF